The 12 T cell receptor beta chains below all came from one sample that was sequenced in a study of shared clonotypes between healthy human individuals. Assay used: immunoSEQ multiplex PCR; TCRdb lists only in-frame clones, some missing. In the table there are 2,500,000 or so clones, 92% of which are singletons. The sequenced material came from naive CD4+ T cells from PBMCs. Specified subset: CD45RA+ positively selected. These receptors were taken from a man between 18 and 35 years old in good health. Some clones in this sample may be carry-over from other donors' samples.

The chain combines TRBV7-6 with TRBJ1-1; D possibly corresponds to TRBD1 (5 bases). Germline V gives CDR1 SGHVS, CDR2 FNYEAQ. The CDR3 length is 15 residues. V lost 1 base and J lost 0, with 9 bases in between. The CDR3 here is CASSLVRGMNTEAFF. In DNA form, the CDR3 reads TGTGCCAGCAGCTTAGTGCGGGGGATGAACACTGAAGCTTTCTTT.

The chain recombines TRBV29-1 with TRBJ2-7; possible D gene TRBD2, 6 bases. The CDR3 runs 12 residues. Looked up from germline, CDR1 is SQVTM and CDR2 is ANQGSEA. Trimming removed 7 bases at V and 3 bases at J, with 13 bases between. The CDR3 DNA is TGCAGCGCCCTTGGACTATACTACGAGCAGTACTTC. It is translated as CSALGLYYEQYF.

The chain recombines TRBV29-1 with TRBJ2-7; D may be TRBD1 or TRBD2 (6 bases each). This CDR3 is built from 13 residues. V was shortened by 4 bases and J by 3 bases, with 13 bases between the two germline ends. Looked up from germline, CDR1 is SQVTM and CDR2 is ANQGSEA. The CDR3, as DNA: TGCAGCGTTGGGCGCGGGACATTCTACGAGCAGTACTTC. Translation gives CSVGRGTFYEQYF.

CDR3 in amino acids: CASSLGASPYEQYF. The CDR3 DNA reads TGCGCCAGCAGCTTGGGGGCCAGTCCCTACGAGCAGTACTTC. V gene TRBV5-1 combines with J gene TRBJ2-5; D ambiguous. Judging by the DNA end, TRBJ2-7 fits better; the J call may be wrong. Germline V gives CDR1 SGHRS, CDR2 YFSETQ. The CDR3 loop spans 14 amino acids.

On this clone itself: The CDR3 does not close with the conserved phenylalanine or tryptophan, likely indicating a read error. V usage is TRBV4-1 and J usage is TRBJ1-1; D is ambiguous. In germline, CDR1 is MGHRA, CDR2 YSYEKL. The germline V and J ends were trimmed by 4 bases and 4 bases, with 13 bases remaining between them. This CDR3 comprises 14 residues. CDR3 loop: CASSRISLSTEAFL. In nucleotides, the CDR3 is TGCGCCAGCAGCCGGATCAGCCTCTCCACTGAAGCTTTCCTT.

The J gene is TRBJ1-2, the V gene TRBV28; no definite D call. Germline loops: CDR1 MDHEN, CDR2 SYDVKM. The CDR3 consists of 13 residues. Trimming cost V 7 bases and J 8 bases, with 17 bases left between them. The CDR3 loop is CASKKPPLAGYTF. In nucleotides, the CDR3 is TGTGCCAGCAAGAAGCCTCCCTTGGCAGGCTACACCTTC.

This chain joins TRBV5-1 and TRBJ2-7, with 14 bases that match TRBD2. The CDR3 runs 14 residues. Germline-derived CDR1 and CDR2 are SGHRS and YFSETQ. Germline trimming cut 0 bases from V and 10 bases from J; bases unmatched to any gene: 3. The DNA for the CDR3 is TGCGCCAGCAGCTTGGAGGGACTAGCGGGGGCCCAGTACTTC. This encodes CASSLEGLAGAQYF.

As for this clone: This specimen includes other DNA sequences encoding the same CDR3. This chain links TRBV28 with TRBJ2-7; the match to TRBD2 covers 10 bases. The ends lost 8 bases at V and 0 bases at J; junction bases unmatched: 4. Germline CDR1 and CDR2: MDHEN and SYDVKM. This CDR3 has 14 residues. The CDR3 DNA is TGTGCCAGCTGGACTAGCGGAAACTCCTACGAGCAGTACTTC. It yields the protein CASWTSGNSYEQYF.

This rearrangement joins TRBV7-2 to TRBJ2-5; 8 bases map to TRBD2. This CDR3 is 14 amino acids long. Germline CDR1 and CDR2: SGHTA and FQGNSA. J gave up 5 bases and V 5 bases, and 7 bases lay outside the gene matches. CDR3 residues: CASSPRGGYETQYF. CDR3 nucleotide sequence: TGTGCCAGCAGCCCCCGGGGGGGTTATGAGACCCAGTACTTC.

The chain employs TRBV9 and TRBJ2-2, with 9 bases matching TRBD2. This CDR3 has 18 amino acids. Germline V lookup: CDR1 SGDLS, CDR2 YYNGEE. Germline trimming cut 0 bases from V and 3 bases from J; bases unmatched to any gene: 9. The CDR3 nucleotides read TGTGCCAGCAGCGTAGGCCGCGGGAGGGAGGGGGACACCGGGGAGCTGTTTTTT. Translating gives CASSVGRGREGDTGELFF.

With respect to this clone: The same CDR3 can be traced to other DNA sequences in this sample. This chain's CDR3 is CASSALSGANVLTF. The CDR3 region has the DNA TGTGCCAGCAGTGCCCTGTCTGGGGCCAACGTCCTGACTTTC. This chain links TRBV27 with TRBJ2-6; D ambiguous. This CDR3 is 14 amino acids long. V lost 5 bases and J lost 1, with 6 bases in between. CDR1 and CDR2 from the germline V gene are MNHEY and SMNVEV (reference sequence). The entire variable domain, with the rest obtained from reference TRBV27 and TRBJ2-6, is as follows: EAQVTQNPRYLITVTGKKLTVTCSQNMNHEYMSWYRQDPGLGLRQIYYSMNVEVTDKGDVPEGYKVSRKEKRNFPLILESPSPNQTSLYFCASSALSGANVLTFGAGSRLTVL.

J is TRBJ2-2 and V is TRBV5-1; 8 nucleotides match TRBD1. The germline V gene has CDR1 SGHRS and CDR2 YFSETQ. The CDR3 runs to 15 residues. After removal of 4 bases from V and 6 bases from J, the junction contained 8 bases not matched to a gene. The CDR3 sequence is CASSPVTGAAGELFF. The DNA for the CDR3 is TGCGCCAGCAGCCCGGTGACAGGGGCCGCCGGGGAGCTGTTTTTT.